Below, one TCR beta chain is given with its context. V dropped 0 bases and J dropped 0 bases, with 10 bases sitting between them. Per germline, CDR1 SGDLS and CDR2 YYNGEE. The length of the CDR3 is 15 residues. The sample originates from a study of blood T cell repertoires in COVID-19. Authors' methods: Reference gene primers were amplified, and this amplification served to estimate nucleated cell counts. Assay: immunoSEQ multiplex PCR; the TCRdb copy retains only in-frame clones and omits some. V and J calls and clone size are as listed in that table; D and trimming were resolved from the DNA. This sample yields some 260,000 clones, of which roughly 88% are seen a single time; over 1.3% belongs to the top ten.

The chain recombines TRBV9 with TRBJ2-7; D is unclear. Material: peripheral blood. This TCR came from a man older than 75 with acute or convalescent COVID-19. CDR3 in amino acids: CASSVDRSPSYEQYF. In DNA, the CDR3 is TGTGCCAGCAGCGTAGACCGGTCCCCCTCCTACGAGCAGTACTTC.